Here is one TCR beta chain with its context. Antigen unknown. The sample belongs to a study of T cells in tuberculosis. Broader study findings: GEM motif frequencies gave about 70% accuracy; the GMM repertoire gave about 87%.

The CDR3 is made up of 15 amino acids. The ends were cut back, 4 bases at V and 2 bases at J, with 15 bases in the middle. Germline V CDR1 and CDR2: SGHRS, YFSETQ. The data were produced by immunoSEQ multiplex PCR, yet TCRdb's version contains in-frame clones alone and is incomplete. This repertoire shows tens of thousands of clones, approximately 95% found once; its top ten account for 3% to 4.5%. The receptor was isolated from a donor between 10 and 35 years old with latent tuberculosis or without tuberculosis infection. Material for sequencing was PBMCs. The chain carries TRBV5-1 and TRBJ1-2; D ambiguous. The CDR3 DNA sequence: TGCGCCAGCAGCCCACAAGGTTTGGAGAACTATGGCTACACCTTC. As protein: CASSPQGLENYGYTF.